This section outlines one T cell receptor beta chain sequence together with its context. The data derive from a study of blood T cell repertoires in COVID-19. Authors' data handling: Reference gene primers were amplified, and this amplification served to estimate nucleated cell counts. Some clones are missing from TCRdb's copy, which holds only in-frame ones; the method was immunoSEQ multiplex PCR. The D gene and trimming were derived from the DNA, and the V and J assignments and clone size from that table. The table shows some 270,000 clones, with 75% to 90% occurring only once. The CDR3 totals 14 residues. V shed 6 bases, J shed 0 bases, and the junction held 4 bases outside the gene matches. CDR1 and CDR2 (germline): SGHDN, FVKESK.

The TCR originated in a woman in her 40s who had recovered from COVID-19. The sequenced sample consisted of peripheral blood. The chain uses TRBV14 and TRBJ1-1; 7 nucleotides match TRBD1. CDR3 bases: TGTGCCAGCAGTTTCGACAGGGTGAACACTGAAGCTTTCTTT. It yields the protein CASSFDRVNTEAFF.